This T cell receptor beta chain was captured in a study of T cell responses to AZD1222 COVID-19 vaccine. This clone came up once. TCRdb keeps only in-frame clones here, not all; method: immunoSEQ multiplex PCR. The sample lists about 140,000 clones; roughly nine tenths were seen once. The germline gives CDR1 MDHEN, CDR2 SYDVKM. This CDR3 contains 11 residues. Between the trimmed V and J ends, which lost 11 bases and 5 bases, there was a span of 12 bases. The clonotype was recovered from an adult in good health. The sample here was peripheral blood, taken on day 0 of AZD1222 vaccination. V and J are TRBV28 and TRBJ1-2; no definite D call. CDR3 sequence: CALGRGYGYTF. DNA for the CDR3: TGTGCCTTAGGTCGCGGATATGGCTACACCTTC.